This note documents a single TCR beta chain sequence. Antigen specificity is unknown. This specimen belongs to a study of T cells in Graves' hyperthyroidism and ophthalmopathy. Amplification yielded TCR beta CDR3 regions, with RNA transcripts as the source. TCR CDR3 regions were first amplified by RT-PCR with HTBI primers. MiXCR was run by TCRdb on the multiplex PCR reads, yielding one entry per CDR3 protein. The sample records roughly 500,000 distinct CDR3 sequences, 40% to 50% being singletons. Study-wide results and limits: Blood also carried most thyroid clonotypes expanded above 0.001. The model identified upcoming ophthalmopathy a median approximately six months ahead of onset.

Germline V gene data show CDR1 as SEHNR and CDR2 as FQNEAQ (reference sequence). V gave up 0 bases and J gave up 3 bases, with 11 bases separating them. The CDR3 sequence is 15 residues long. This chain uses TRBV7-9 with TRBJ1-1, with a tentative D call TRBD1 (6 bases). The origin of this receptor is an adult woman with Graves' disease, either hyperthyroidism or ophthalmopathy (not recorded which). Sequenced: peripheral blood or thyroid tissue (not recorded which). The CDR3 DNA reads TGTGCCAGCAGCTTAGCGGGGGCCCGAGACACTGAAGCTTTCTTT. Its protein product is CASSLAGARDTEAFF.